Presented here are 12 T cell receptor beta chains from one specimen sequenced in a study of CD8+CD57+ T cells in acquired aplastic anemia (dated by TCRdb to 2016 to 2019). The patients picked for sequencing were ones in whom flow cytometry had shown an expansion of CD8+CD57+ cells. The sequencer listed for this sample is Illumina HiSeq 2000. Genomic DNA served as template for TCR beta VDJ combination and CDR3 sequence profiling. TCRdb reworked the public reads: Q25 trimming with fastp, MiXCR clone assembly, productive beta chains retained. Identical CDR3 proteins give one entry, which carries the most common genes and DNA. The sample profile shows some 200,000 distinct CDR3 sequences; about half of them were found once. 1.8% of the sample is taken by the ten largest. Sequencing was carried out using sorted CD4+, CD8+, or CD8+CD57+ T cells (not recorded which) from PBMCs. These receptors all stem from a human donor with aplastic anemia.

Ten or more counts support this clonotype. The chain is built from TRBV5-4 and TRBJ1-4, with 8 bases identical to TRBD1. This CDR3 has 16 residues. V lost 3 bases to trimming and J lost 6 bases; unmatched junction nucleotides: 10. CDR1 is SGHNT and CDR2 is YYREEE in the germline V gene (reference sequence). The CDR3 region is CASSSGQGKADEKLFF. The CDR3 DNA reads as TGTGCCAGCAGCTCAGGACAGGGTAAGGCCGATGAAAAACTGTTTTTT.

This clonotype showed up just a few times. This chain uses TRBV3-1 with TRBJ2-3, with D tentatively TRBD2 (6 bases). Germline V gene lookup returns CDR1 LGHDT and CDR2 YNNKEL (reference sequence). The CDR3 covers 16 residues. Trimming removed 0 bases from V and 2 bases from J, with 12 bases in between. The CDR3 loop reads CASSQERAGYTDTQYF. CDR3 nucleotides: TGTGCCAGCAGCCAAGAGAGGGCGGGGTACACAGATACGCAGTATTTT.

The table lists this clonotype with a few counts. This chain joins TRBV29-1 and TRBJ1-1; D may be TRBD1 (5 bases). Germline CDR1 is SQVTM and CDR2 is ANQGSEA. This CDR3 is 12 amino acids long. This CDR3 is CTDVRGSYEAFF. CDR3 nucleotide sequence: TGCACTGATGTGCGGGGGTCCTATGAAGCTTTCTTT.

The sample holds many counts of this clonotype. The chain links TRBV30 to TRBJ2-1; 13 bases fit TRBD2. Germline-derived CDR1 and CDR2 are GTSNPN and SVGIG (reference sequence). V lost 3 bases and J lost 0; bases outside the gene matches: 5. The CDR3 is made up of 17 amino acids. The CDR3 sequence is CAWRRLAGGSSYNEQFF. CDR3 DNA: TGTGCCTGGAGAAGACTAGCGGGAGGTAGCTCCTACAATGAGCAGTTCTTC.

This chain links TRBV20-1 with TRBJ2-2; 9 bases align to TRBD2. CDR3 length equals 16 residues. CDR1 is DFQATT, CDR2 SNEGSKA, per germline (reference sequence). After removal of 6 bases from V and 5 bases from J, the junction contained 13 bases not matched to a gene. In DNA form, the CDR3 reads TGCAGTGCGCTTAGCGCGGGGGGGCCCGTGACCGGGGAGCTGTTTTTT. Amino acids: CSALSAGGPVTGELFF.

The chain uses TRBV7-2 and TRBJ1-2; possible D gene TRBD1, 6 bases. Germline V gives CDR1 SGHTA, CDR2 FQGNSA. Trimming pared 3 bases from V and 0 bases from J, leaving 11 bases between. The CDR3 is 15 residues long. The CDR3 nucleotides read TGTGCCAGCAGCTTCGGGGGGGCGACTAACTATGGCTACACCTTC. This sequence encodes CASSFGGATNYGYTF.

This clonotype was counted a few times. The V call is TRBV29-1, the J call TRBJ2-1; 12 nucleotides match TRBD2. The CDR3 totals 14 residues. Per the germline V gene, CDR1 is SQVTM and CDR2 is ANQGSEA. V dropped 7 bases and J dropped 6; count of bases not matched to a gene: 7. CDR3 in amino acids: CSGETSGRPNEQFF. DNA for the CDR3: TGCAGCGGAGAGACTAGCGGGAGACCCAATGAGCAGTTCTTC.

V is TRBV9 and J is TRBJ2-2; TRBD2 agrees at 9 bases. V lost 3 bases to trimming and J lost 4 bases; unmatched junction nucleotides: 10. CDR1 and CDR2 from the germline V gene are SGDLS and YYNGEE. This CDR3 comprises 17 residues. The CDR3 here is CASSGRQRGDPTGELFF. CDR3 nucleotides: TGTGCCAGCAGCGGAAGGCAGCGGGGGGACCCCACCGGGGAGCTGTTTTTT.

This chain connects TRBV29-1 to TRBJ2-2, with D unclear. With 4 bases removed from V and 5 bases from J, the gap between germline ends came to 8 bases. CDR3 length: 12 amino acids. Germline lookup yields CDR1 SQVTM and CDR2 ANQGSEA. The CDR3 DNA reads as TGCAGCGTTGTCGTGGGTACCGGGGAGCTGTTTTTT. It yields the protein CSVVVGTGELFF.

This chain joins TRBV10-3 and TRBJ2-5; D perhaps matches TRBD1 (5 bases). V was cut by 0 bases and J by 5 bases, with 10 bases left in between. Germline assignment: CDR1 ENHRY and CDR2 SYGVKD. CDR3 length equals 14 residues. CDR3 nucleotides: TGTGCCATCAGTGAGTCTGTTTCAGGGGAGACCCAGTACTTC. Protein product: CAISESVSGETQYF.

In this sample, this clonotype turned up many times. J is TRBJ2-7 and V is TRBV12-3 or TRBV12-4; perhaps TRBD2 as D (6 bases). The CDR3 contains 14 residues. Trimming removed 2 bases from V and 2 bases from J, with 10 bases in between. Written as DNA, the CDR3 is TGTGCCAGCAGTTTAAACGGAGGGGCCTACGAGCAGTACTTC. Its protein product is CASSLNGGAYEQYF.

In its sample, this clonotype was seen many times. The chain carries TRBV3-1 and TRBJ1-5; the D gene is possibly TRBD1 (5 bases). The CDR3 is 15 residues long. Trimming shortened V by 3 bases and J by 4 bases, and 13 bases separated the two germline ends. CDR1 is LGHDT and CDR2 is YNNKEL in the germline V gene (reference sequence). This CDR3 reads CASSQSGSGNQPQHF. In DNA form, the CDR3 reads TGTGCCAGCAGCCAGTCAGGGTCTGGTAATCAGCCCCAGCATTTT. Full variable domain (missing parts from reference TRBV3-1 and TRBJ1-5): DTAVSQTPKYLVTQMGNDKSIKCEQNLGHDTMYWYKQDSKKFLKIMFSYNNKELIINETVPNRFSPKSPDKAHLNLHINSLELGDSAVYFCASSQSGSGNQPQHFGDGTRLSIL.